The present T cell receptor beta chain was sequenced within a study of shared clonotypes between healthy human individuals. In regard to this clone: Its antigen is not identified.

CDR3 size: 17 residues. The junction had 6 bases not matched to a gene; V was cut back by 4 bases and J by 6 bases. Germline CDR1 is SGHRS and CDR2 is YFSETQ. Genomic DNA of each subset was evenly split across several immunoSEQ plates. Method: immunoSEQ multiplex PCR; TCRdb's copy keeps in-frame clones and lacks some. The sample has hundreds of thousands of clones, 73% seen once. Overall study findings and caveats: A reduction in generation probabilities was seen for non-shared clonotypes relative to those shared by all four donors. It was observed that roughly 5.4% of naive CD4 clonotypes were shared across four donors.

The origin of this receptor is a man aged 25-45 years in good health. The chain has TRBV5-1 and TRBJ2-2; 16 positions match TRBD2. Sequenced: memory CD4+ T cells sorted from blood. Subset given: CD45RA-negative fraction. The CDR3 DNA reads as TGCGCCAGCAGCCCCCCGGGACTAGCGGGAGGGGCCGGGGAGCTGTTTTTT. Its translation is CASSPPGLAGGAGELFF.